This T cell receptor beta chain was profiled in a study of T cell changes during pregnancy in multiple sclerosis. Repertoires were generated with immunoSEQ multiplex PCR, while TCRdb's copy carries only in-frame clones and drops some. This table holds 43,000 or so clones, about nine tenths found once. The V end lost 3 bases, the J end lost 8 bases, and 10 bases lay between the germline ends. Germline values: CDR1 SEHNR, CDR2 FQNEAQ (reference sequence). This CDR3 has 12 residues. The sample consisted of PBMCs (not recorded whether the cells were cultured). This clonotype was obtained from a female donor with multiple sclerosis, enrolled in a pregnancy study. V and J are TRBV7-9 and TRBJ1-2; no clear D. This CDR3 reads CASSFLEGGYTF. The CDR3 DNA is TGTGCCAGCAGCTTTCTAGAGGGAGGCTACACCTTC. Supplemented by reference TRBV7-9 and TRBJ1-2, the full variable domain reads DTGVSQNPRHKITKRGQNVTFRCDPISEHNRLYWYRQTLGQGPEFLTYFQNEAQLEKSRLLSDRFSAERPKGSFSTLEIQRTEQGDSAMYLCASSFLEGGYTFGSGTRLTVV.